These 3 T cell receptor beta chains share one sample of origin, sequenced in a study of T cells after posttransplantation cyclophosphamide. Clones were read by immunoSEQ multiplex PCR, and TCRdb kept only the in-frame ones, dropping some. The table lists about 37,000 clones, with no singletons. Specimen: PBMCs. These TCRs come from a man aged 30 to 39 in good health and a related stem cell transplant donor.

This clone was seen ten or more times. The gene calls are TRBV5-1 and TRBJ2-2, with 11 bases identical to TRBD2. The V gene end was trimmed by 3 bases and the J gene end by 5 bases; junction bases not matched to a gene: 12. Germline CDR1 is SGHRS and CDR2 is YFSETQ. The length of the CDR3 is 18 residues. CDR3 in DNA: TGCGCCAGCAGCTCCGGACTAGCGGGCCCACAGGGGACCGGGGAGCTGTTTTTT. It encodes CASSSGLAGPQGTGELFF.

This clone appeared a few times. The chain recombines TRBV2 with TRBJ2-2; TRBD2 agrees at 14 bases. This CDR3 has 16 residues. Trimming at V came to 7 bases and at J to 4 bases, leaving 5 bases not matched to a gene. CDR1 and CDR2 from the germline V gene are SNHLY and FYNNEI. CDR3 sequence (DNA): TGTGCCAGCAAGACTAGCGGGGGGGCGGGCACCGGGGAGCTGTTTTTT. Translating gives CASKTSGGAGTGELFF.

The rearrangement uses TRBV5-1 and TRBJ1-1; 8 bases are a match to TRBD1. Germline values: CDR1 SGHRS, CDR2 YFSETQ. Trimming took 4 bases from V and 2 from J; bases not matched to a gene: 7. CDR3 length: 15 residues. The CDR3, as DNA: TGCGCCAGCAGCCCAGGGGGCTCGGGTAACACTGAAGCTTTCTTT. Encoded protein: CASSPGGSGNTEAFF.